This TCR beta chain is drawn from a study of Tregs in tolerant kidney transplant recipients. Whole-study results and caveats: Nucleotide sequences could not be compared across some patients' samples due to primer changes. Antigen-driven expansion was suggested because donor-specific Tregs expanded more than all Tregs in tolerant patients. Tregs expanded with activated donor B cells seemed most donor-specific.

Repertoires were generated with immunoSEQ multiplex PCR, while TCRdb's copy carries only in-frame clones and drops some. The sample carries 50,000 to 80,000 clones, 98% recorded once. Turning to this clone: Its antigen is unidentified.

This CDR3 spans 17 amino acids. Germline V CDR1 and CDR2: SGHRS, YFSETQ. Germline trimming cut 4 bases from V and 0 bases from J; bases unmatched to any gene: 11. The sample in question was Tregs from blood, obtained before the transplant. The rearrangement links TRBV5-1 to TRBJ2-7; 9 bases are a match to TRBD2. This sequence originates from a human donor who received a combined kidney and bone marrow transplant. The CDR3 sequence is CASSRGLAGLFSYEQYF. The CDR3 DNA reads TGCGCCAGCAGCCGCGGCCTAGCGGGGTTGTTCTCCTACGAGCAGTACTTC.